These 3 T cell receptor beta chains share one sample of origin, sequenced in a study of regulatory T cells in long-lasting Graves disease (dated by TCRdb to the early 2020s). To prepare the library, multiplex PCR was applied. The run used an Illumina HiSeq 4000. To build TCR beta libraries, CDR3 regions were amplified by Arm-PCR using iRepertoire HTBI primers. TCRdb applied fastp at Q25 and MiXCR to the public reads, then kept only in-frame beta chains. Rows with one shared CDR3 protein collapse into an entry with the most common genes and DNA. This sample has a few hundred thousand distinct CDR3 sequences in its table, and over 14% of those were observed once. Roughly 7.7% of the sample belongs to the ten largest clones. The time point label here, explained by the study, means: newly diagnosed GD, antithyroid drugs for less than 3 months. For both TCR sequencing and RNA sequencing, RNA was extracted from PBMCs in TRIzol.

This sample also appeared in a second study, on T cells in Graves' hyperthyroidism and ophthalmopathy.

The material sequenced was peripheral blood mononuclear cells (PBMCs), taken at new diagnosis, from a patient treated with antithyroid drugs. These TCRs come from a woman between 40 and 50 years old with Graves disease. Donor details come from another sample of the same person, matched by shared clones.

The chain is built from TRBV5-1 and TRBJ2-2, with D perhaps matching TRBD1 (7 bases). V lost 2 bases to trimming and J lost 1 base, with 15 bases between them. Looked up from germline, CDR1 is SGHRS and CDR2 is YFSETQ. The CDR3 runs to 17 residues. CDR3 nucleotides: TGCGCCAGCAGCTTCGGGCCCCAGGGGGGGAACACCGGGGAGCTGTTTTTT. Amino acids: CASSFGPQGGNTGELFF.

This chain connects TRBV7-9 to TRBJ1-1, with TRBD1 identical over 9 bases. The CDR3 consists of 18 residues. Germline V CDR1 and CDR2: SEHNR, FQNEAQ (reference sequence). After removal of 2 bases from V and 0 bases from J, the junction contained 10 bases not matched to a gene. CDR3 amino acids: CASSLLGQGVPMNTEAFF. The CDR3 region has the DNA TGTGCCAGCAGCTTACTGGGACAGGGAGTCCCCATGAACACTGAAGCTTTCTTT.

Worth noting for this clonotype: A far larger clone is only one base removed, so a read error is likely. This sequence joins TRBV7-9 and TRBJ2-5; D possibly corresponds to TRBD2 (6 bases). Germline values: CDR1 SEHNR, CDR2 FQNEAQ (reference sequence). The CDR3 is 12 amino acids. The CDR3 DNA reads TGTGCCTGCAGCATACCGGGACTCACTCTCTACTTC. This encodes CACSIPGLTLYF.